These 28 T cell receptor beta chains originate from one sample sequenced in a study of blood T cells in healthy people across ages. Primers used in a second PCR of about 6 to 11 cycles were a sample-barcoded 5' primer and a J-beta primer mix. TCRdb processed the 5' RACE reads anew with MiXCR; each CDR3 protein has one entry. The profile shows 750,000 to 850,000 distinct CDR3 sequences, 20% to 25% of them singletons. The same data also contributed to another study, on T cells of mothers and their children.

What was sequenced was blood. These receptors came from a boy aged 10-17 years in good health.

The chain has TRBV6-5 and TRBJ1-3; D remains ambiguous. CDR3 length equals 15 residues. Germline V gene data show CDR1 as MNHEY and CDR2 as SVGAGI. V gave up 6 bases and J gave up 0 bases, with 12 bases separating them. The CDR3: CASRLAPNSGNTIYF. CDR3 nucleotide sequence: TGTGCCAGCAGATTGGCCCCGAACTCTGGAAACACCATATATTTT.

This clonotype has more than one count but fewer than ten. The genes are TRBV27 and TRBJ2-5; 10 bases are a match to TRBD1. Looked up from germline, CDR1 is MNHEY and CDR2 is SMNVEV (reference sequence). J was trimmed by 3 bases and V by 4 bases; bases with no gene match: 8. This CDR3 is built from 16 residues. The chain's CDR3 is CASSSDRDRGEETQYF. For the CDR3, the DNA is TGTGCCAGCAGTTCGGACCGGGACAGGGGTGAAGAGACCCAGTACTTC.

J is TRBJ1-4 and V is TRBV7-2; D is undetermined. The V end was cut by 5 bases, the J end by 7 bases, with 20 bases between. The V gene's germline CDR1 is SGHTA and CDR2 FQGNSA. The CDR3 sequence is 16 residues long. CDR3 DNA sequence: TGTGCCAGCAGCCCCCGTCGGGCGGTAGTAAGTGAAAAACTGTTTTTT. It is translated as CASSPRRAVVSEKLFF.

There are many counts of this clonotype. The chain links TRBV6-6 to TRBJ2-1; D could derive from TRBD1 or TRBD2 (5 bases each). The CDR3 has 14 residues. Trimming took off 7 bases at V and 2 bases at J, with 12 bases between the two ends. In germline, CDR1 is MNHNY, CDR2 SVGAGI (reference sequence). The CDR3 nucleotides are TGTGCCAGCATGGGGGAAGGGGCCTACAATGAGCAGTTCTTC. Residues: CASMGEGAYNEQFF.

CDR3 nucleotide sequence: TGTGCCAGCTCGGGACAGAGCACAGATACGCAGTATTTT. Translation: CASSGQSTDTQYF. The chain recombines TRBV28 with TRBJ2-3; 7 bases map to TRBD1. The CDR3 extends over 13 amino acids. V trimming: 8 bases; J trimming: 0 bases; junction bases outside the gene matches: 2. Germline values: CDR1 MDHEN, CDR2 SYDVKM.

The gene calls are TRBV9 and TRBJ1-1; D is undetermined. The V gene's germline CDR1 is SGDLS and CDR2 YYNGEE. This CDR3 is 16 amino acids long. V was pared by 4 bases and J by 1 base, with 17 bases between. In DNA, the CDR3 is TGTGCCAGCAGCCCCGGAGACGGATTTGCGAACACTGAAGCTTTCTTT. Translation: CASSPGDGFANTEAFF. The variable domain in full, completed from reference TRBV9 and TRBJ1-1, reads DSGVTQTPKHLITATGQRVTLRCSPRSGDLSVYWYQQSLDQGLQFLIQYYNGEERAKGNILERFSAQQFPDLHSELNLSSLELGDSALYFCASSPGDGFANTEAFFGQGTRLTVV.

This rearrangement joins TRBV7-2 to TRBJ2-5; TRBD1 is a possible D gene (6 bases). The V gene's germline CDR1 is SGHTA and CDR2 FQGNSA. V lost 7 bases, J lost 1 base, and 16 bases lay in between. The CDR3 consists of 15 residues. The CDR3 DNA reads as TGTGCCAGCAACCTGATCGGGACACCCCAAGAGACCCAGTACTTC. Its translation: CASNLIGTPQETQYF.

The chain is built from TRBV3-1 and TRBJ1-3, with D hard to call. The CDR3 is made up of 15 amino acids. Germline V gives CDR1 LGHDT, CDR2 YNNKEL (reference sequence). V was pared by 1 base and J by 0 bases, with 7 bases between. This chain's CDR3 is CASSQGTVSGNTIYF. CDR3 bases: TGTGCCAGCAGCCAAGGCACAGTCTCTGGAAACACCATATATTTT.

The V and J genes are TRBV27 and TRBJ1-5; D gene unclear. The CDR3 sequence is 13 residues long. Germline lookup yields CDR1 MNHEY and CDR2 SMNVEV (reference sequence). Trimming removed 4 bases at V and 6 bases at J, with 10 bases between. The CDR3 DNA reads TGTGCCAGCAGTTGGGCCCAGGCTCAGCCCCAGCATTTT. Protein: CASSWAQAQPQHF.

This clonotype turned up a few times. The chain joins TRBV28 to TRBJ1-2, with a weak D call TRBD1 (6 bases). V shed 6 bases and J shed 5 bases, with 16 bases lying between them. CDR1 and CDR2 from the germline V gene are MDHEN and SYDVKM. The CDR3 contains 14 residues. The CDR3 bases are TGTGCCAGCAGGTCACCAAGGACAGCTTATGGCTACACCTTC. As protein: CASRSPRTAYGYTF.

About this clonotype: One end of the junction is discordant with germline, which a read error may explain. This chain connects TRBV11-1 to TRBJ2-1; TRBD1 is a possible D gene (6 bases). Germline CDR1 is SGHAT and CDR2 is FQDESV (reference sequence). The CDR3 is 16 amino acids. In DNA form, the CDR3 reads TGTGCCAGCAGCTTTTTTCAGGACAGAGACTACGATGAGCAGTTCTTC. It specifies CASSFFQDRDYDEQFF. Full variable domain (outside the CDR3, taken from reference TRBV11-1 and TRBJ2-1): EAEVAQSPRYKITEKSQAVAFWCDPISGHATLYWYRQILGQGPELLVQFQDESVVDDSQLPKDRFSAERLKGVDSTLKIQPAELGDSAMYLCASSFFQDRDYDEQFFGPGTRLTVL.

This chain's CDR3 is CATSGDRGNYGYTF. DNA for the CDR3: TGTGCCACCAGTGGCGACAGGGGGAACTATGGCTACACCTTC. The chain employs TRBV24-1 and TRBJ1-2, with TRBD1 matching over 9 bases. CDR1 is KGHDR, CDR2 SFDVKD, per germline. J was trimmed by 2 bases and V by 5 bases; bases with no gene match: 2. CDR3 length: 14 amino acids.

CDR3 amino acids: CATSDPEGTTDTQYF. For the CDR3, the DNA is TGTGCCACCAGTGACCCCGAAGGCACCACAGATACGCAGTATTTT. V is TRBV24-1 and J is TRBJ2-3, with D unresolved. CDR3 size: 15 residues. Germline V gene sequence: CDR1 KGHDR, CDR2 SFDVKD. The germline V and J ends were trimmed by 4 bases and 2 bases, with 12 bases remaining between them.

This clonotype was counted between two and nine times. The chain uses TRBV29-1 and TRBJ2-5, with TRBD2 matching over 7 bases. V lost 5 bases and J lost 3; bases outside the gene matches: 3. Germline CDR1 SQVTM, CDR2 ANQGSEA. The CDR3 runs 12 residues. The CDR3 nucleotides read TGCAGCGTTAGACTAGCAGAAGAGACCCAGTACTTC. Amino acid sequence: CSVRLAEETQYF.

This sequence joins TRBV15 and TRBJ1-4, with D possibly being TRBD1 (6 bases). Germline V gene data show CDR1 as LNHNV and CDR2 as YYDKDF (reference sequence). V gave up 3 bases and J gave up 6 bases, with 26 bases separating them. There are 19 residues in the CDR3. The CDR3, as DNA: TGTGCCACCAGCAGCTACAGGGTCGTGGTAGGAGGGGGAGATGAAAAACTGTTTTTT. Its translation is CATSSYRVVVGGGDEKLFF.

This clonotype occurred many times. The V gene is TRBV20-1, the J gene TRBJ1-5; 7 positions agree with TRBD1. This CDR3 has 13 amino acids. CDR1 DFQATT and CDR2 SNEGSKA come from the germline V gene (reference sequence). Unmatched junction bases numbered 9, after V lost 6 bases and J lost 7 bases. DNA of the CDR3: TGCAGTGCGACCGAGGGGGCGGGGCAGCCCCAGCATTTT. Protein sequence: CSATEGAGQPQHF.

This clonotype was observed a handful of times. One end of the junction does not line up with germline, which may come from a read error. The chain links TRBV5-1 to TRBJ1-2; 7 bases align to TRBD1. Germline CDR1 SGHRS, CDR2 YFSETQ. This CDR3 is 15 amino acids long. The CDR3 is CVSSREGQRNYGYTF. The CDR3 DNA sequence: TGCGTCAGCAGTAGGGAGGGACAGCGAAACTATGGCTACACCTTC. The full variable domain, its missing parts supplied by reference TRBV5-1 and TRBJ1-2, is KAGVTQTPRYLIKTRGQQVTLSCSPISGHRSVSWYQQTPGQGLQFLFEYFSETQRNKGNFPGRFSGRQFSNSRSEMNVSTLELGDSALYLCVSSREGQRNYGYTFGSGTRLTVV.

The chain links TRBV9 to TRBJ2-1; 9 positions match TRBD2. This CDR3 is 17 amino acids long. V was clipped by 3 bases and J by 7 bases; unmatched bases: 14. The germline V gene has CDR1 SGDLS and CDR2 YYNGEE. The CDR3 sequence: CASSAPTGTSRANEQFF. CDR3 DNA sequence: TGTGCCAGCAGCGCACCGACCGGGACTAGCCGGGCAAATGAGCAGTTCTTC.

The CDR3 reads CASSSPTGYRYEQYF. CDR3 nucleotides: TGTGCCAGCAGTTCCCCGACGGGATATAGGTACGAGCAGTACTTC. The chain carries TRBV28 and TRBJ2-7; weak D call: TRBD2 (5 bases). The CDR3 has 15 residues. Trimming cost V 4 bases and J 4 bases, with 17 bases left between them. Germline-derived CDR1 and CDR2 are MDHEN and SYDVKM.

The CDR3 DNA sequence: TGCGCCAGCAGCTTGAGTCTAAGCGGGAGTTCCGGGGAGCTGTTTTTT. Its translation: CASSLSLSGSSGELFF. The V call is TRBV5-1, the J call TRBJ2-2; 8 bases are a match to TRBD2. The V and J ends lost 1 base and 6 bases, in that order; junction bases with no gene match: 8. Germline loops: CDR1 SGHRS, CDR2 YFSETQ. The CDR3 runs to 16 residues.

This clonotype was counted only a few times. The chain has TRBV20-1 and TRBJ1-1; TRBD1 is a possible D gene (6 bases). With 5 bases removed from V and 9 bases from J, the gap between germline ends came to 13 bases. The CDR3 runs to 11 residues. Germline CDR1 reads DFQATT; CDR2 reads SNEGSKA (reference sequence). Here the CDR3 reads CSAATGRQAFF. The CDR3 coding sequence is TGCAGTGCTGCTACAGGGAGGCAAGCTTTCTTT.

This clonotype showed up just a few times. CDR3 region: CSVVVAGREQYF. CDR3 sequence (DNA): TGCAGCGTTGTCGTGGCAGGGAGGGAGCAGTACTTC. The chain employs TRBV29-1 and TRBJ2-7, with D tentatively TRBD2 (6 bases). The V end was cut by 4 bases, the J end by 7 bases, with 14 bases between. The CDR3 sequence is 12 residues long. CDR1 SQVTM and CDR2 ANQGSEA come from the germline V gene.

The V call is TRBV6-5, the J call TRBJ2-7, with TRBD2 identical over 8 bases. V was pared by 2 bases and J by 2 bases, with 5 bases of the junction left unmatched. The CDR3 has 15 amino acids. In germline, CDR1 is MNHEY, CDR2 SVGAGI. CDR3 bases: TGTGCCAGCAGTTACGGGGGCGGGGGGACCTACGAGCAGTACTTC. This codes for CASSYGGGGTYEQYF.

The chain has TRBV28 and TRBJ2-2, with a tentative D call TRBD1 (6 bases). CDR3 length equals 16 residues. The V end lost 7 bases, the J end lost 0 bases, and 15 bases lay between the germline ends. Per germline, CDR1 MDHEN and CDR2 SYDVKM. The CDR3: CASKKDRTTNTGELFF. CDR3 bases: TGTGCCAGCAAAAAAGACAGGACCACGAACACCGGGGAGCTGTTTTTT.

J is TRBJ2-4 and V is TRBV27; unclear D gene. V was shortened by 1 base and J by 8 bases, with 9 bases between the two germline ends. Per the germline V gene, CDR1 is MNHEY and CDR2 is SMNVEV (reference sequence). CDR3 length equals 13 residues. CDR3: CASSLFGSDIQYF. CDR3 bases: TGTGCCAGCAGTTTATTCGGTTCGGACATTCAGTACTTC.

For this clonotype: At one of its ends the junction is not consistent with the germline gene, which may arise from a read error. The chain has TRBV5-1 and TRBJ1-4; D gene uncertain. This CDR3 contains 17 residues. Germline V gives CDR1 SGHRS, CDR2 YFSETQ. CDR3 loop: CASSLFGLPATNEKLFF. In nucleotides, the CDR3 is TGCGCCAGCAGCTTGTTTGGCCTTCCCGCAACTAATGAAAAGCTGTTTTTT. The full variable domain, its missing parts supplied by reference TRBV5-1 and TRBJ1-4, is KAGVTQTPRYLIKTRGQQVTLSCSPISGHRSVSWYQQTPGQGLQFLFEYFSETQRNKGNFPGRFSGRQFSNSRSEMNVSTLELGDSALYLCASSLFGLPATNEKLFFGSGTQLSVL.

The chain links TRBV7-9 to TRBJ2-5; 8 nucleotides match TRBD2. The germline V gene has CDR1 SEHNR and CDR2 FQNEAQ (reference sequence). There are 14 residues in the CDR3. V lost 6 bases and J lost 5; bases outside the gene matches: 8. This chain's CDR3 is CASSFGLALETQYF. The CDR3, as DNA: TGTGCCAGCAGTTTCGGACTAGCTCTCGAGACCCAGTACTTC.

About this clonotype itself: The junction differs from germline at one of its ends, possibly a read error. J is TRBJ2-5 and V is TRBV6-2 or TRBV6-3, with D uncertain. The CDR3 spans 12 residues. Germline values: CDR1 MNHEY, CDR2 SVGEGT. The CDR3 is CASSDSLQTQYF. For the CDR3, the DNA is TGTGCCAGCAGTGACTCCCTTCAGACCCAGTACTTC.